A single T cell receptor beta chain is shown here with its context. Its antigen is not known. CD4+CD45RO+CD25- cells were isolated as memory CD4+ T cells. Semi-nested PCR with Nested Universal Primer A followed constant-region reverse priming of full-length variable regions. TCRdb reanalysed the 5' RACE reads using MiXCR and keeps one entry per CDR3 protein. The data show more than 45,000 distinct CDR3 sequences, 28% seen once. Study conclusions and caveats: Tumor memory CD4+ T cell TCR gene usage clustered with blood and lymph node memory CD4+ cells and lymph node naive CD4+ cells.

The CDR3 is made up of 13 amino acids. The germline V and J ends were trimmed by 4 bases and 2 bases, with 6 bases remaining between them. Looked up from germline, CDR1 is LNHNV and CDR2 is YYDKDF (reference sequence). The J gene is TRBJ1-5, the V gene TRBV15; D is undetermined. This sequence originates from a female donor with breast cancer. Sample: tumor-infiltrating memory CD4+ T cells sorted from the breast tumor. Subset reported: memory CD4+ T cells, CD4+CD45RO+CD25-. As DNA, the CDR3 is TGTGCCACCAGCAACGGGGGCAATCAGCCCCAGCATTTT. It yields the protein CATSNGGNQPQHF.